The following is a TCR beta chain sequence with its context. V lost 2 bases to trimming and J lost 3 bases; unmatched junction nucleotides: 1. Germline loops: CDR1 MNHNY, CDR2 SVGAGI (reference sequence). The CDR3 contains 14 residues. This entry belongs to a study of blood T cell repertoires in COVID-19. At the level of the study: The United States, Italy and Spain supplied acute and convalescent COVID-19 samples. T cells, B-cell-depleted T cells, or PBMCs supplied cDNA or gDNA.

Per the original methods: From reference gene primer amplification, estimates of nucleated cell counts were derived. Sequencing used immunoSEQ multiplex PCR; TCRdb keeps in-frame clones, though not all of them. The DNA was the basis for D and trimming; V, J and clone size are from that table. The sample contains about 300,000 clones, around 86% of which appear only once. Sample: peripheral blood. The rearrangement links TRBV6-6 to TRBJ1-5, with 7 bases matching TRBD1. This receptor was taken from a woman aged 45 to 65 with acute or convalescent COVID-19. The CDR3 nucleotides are TGTGCCAGCAGTTACAGGGGGCACAATCAGCCCCAGCATTTT. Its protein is CASSYRGHNQPQHF.